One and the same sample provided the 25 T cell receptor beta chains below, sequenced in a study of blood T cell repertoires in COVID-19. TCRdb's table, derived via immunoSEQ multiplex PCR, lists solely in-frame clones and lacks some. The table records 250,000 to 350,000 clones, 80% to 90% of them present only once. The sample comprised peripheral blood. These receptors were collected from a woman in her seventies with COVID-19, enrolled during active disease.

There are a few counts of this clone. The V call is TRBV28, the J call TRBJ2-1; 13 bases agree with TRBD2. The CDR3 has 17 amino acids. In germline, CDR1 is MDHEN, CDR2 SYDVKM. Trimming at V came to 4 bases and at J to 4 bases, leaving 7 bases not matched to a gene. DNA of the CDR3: TGTGCCAGCAGTTCACCGACTAGCGGGGGGACTTACAATGAGCAGTTCTTC. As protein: CASSSPTSGGTYNEQFF.

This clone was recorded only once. CDR3: CASSTAAGGWETQYF. CDR3 DNA: TGTGCCAGTAGCACAGCCGCAGGGGGTTGGGAGACCCAGTACTTC. V is TRBV19 and J is TRBJ2-5; TRBD1 agrees at 7 bases. From germline, CDR1 is LNHDA and CDR2 SQIVND (reference sequence). The CDR3 covers 15 residues. V shed 6 bases, J shed 5 bases, and the junction held 12 bases outside the gene matches.

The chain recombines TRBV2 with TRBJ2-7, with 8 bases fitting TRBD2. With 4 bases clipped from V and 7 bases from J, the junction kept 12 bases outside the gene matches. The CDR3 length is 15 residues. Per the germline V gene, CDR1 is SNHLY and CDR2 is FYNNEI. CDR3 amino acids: CASSGSRAGGGEQYF. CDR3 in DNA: TGTGCCAGCAGTGGATCCAGGGCAGGCGGGGGGGAGCAGTACTTC.

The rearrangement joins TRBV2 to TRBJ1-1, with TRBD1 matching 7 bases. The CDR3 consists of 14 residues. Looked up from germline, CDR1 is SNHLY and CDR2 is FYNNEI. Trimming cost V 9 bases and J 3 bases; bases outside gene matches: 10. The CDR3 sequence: CARSTGAEDTEAFF. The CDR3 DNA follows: TGTGCCAGATCCACAGGGGCGGAGGACACTGAAGCTTTCTTT.

CDR3: CASSPGENAYEQYF. CDR3 in DNA: TGTGCCAGCAGCCCGGGTGAAAATGCCTACGAGCAGTACTTC. The chain is built from TRBV5-4 and TRBJ2-7; D is ambiguous. Germline V gene sequence: CDR1 SGHNT, CDR2 YYREEE (reference sequence). The CDR3 is 14 residues long. V was trimmed by 4 bases and J by 2 bases, leaving 13 bases between them.

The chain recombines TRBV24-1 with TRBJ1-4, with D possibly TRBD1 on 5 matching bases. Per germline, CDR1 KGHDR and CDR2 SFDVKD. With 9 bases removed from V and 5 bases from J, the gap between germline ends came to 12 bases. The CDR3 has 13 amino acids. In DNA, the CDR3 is TGTGCCACCTATTCAAGGACAAATGAAAAACTGTTTTTT. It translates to CATYSRTNEKLFF.

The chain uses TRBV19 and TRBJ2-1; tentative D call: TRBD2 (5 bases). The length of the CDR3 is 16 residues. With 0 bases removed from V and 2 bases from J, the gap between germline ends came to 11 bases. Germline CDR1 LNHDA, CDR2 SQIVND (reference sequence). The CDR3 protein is CASSIDGLATYNEQFF. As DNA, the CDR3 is TGTGCCAGTAGTATAGATGGGCTAGCCACCTACAATGAGCAGTTCTTC.

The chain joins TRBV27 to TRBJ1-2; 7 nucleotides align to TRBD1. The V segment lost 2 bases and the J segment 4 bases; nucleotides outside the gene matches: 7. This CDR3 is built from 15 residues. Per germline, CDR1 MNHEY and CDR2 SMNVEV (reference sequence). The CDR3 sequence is CASSLKAGGTYGYTF. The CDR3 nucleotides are TGTGCCAGCAGTTTAAAAGCAGGGGGAACCTATGGCTACACCTTC.

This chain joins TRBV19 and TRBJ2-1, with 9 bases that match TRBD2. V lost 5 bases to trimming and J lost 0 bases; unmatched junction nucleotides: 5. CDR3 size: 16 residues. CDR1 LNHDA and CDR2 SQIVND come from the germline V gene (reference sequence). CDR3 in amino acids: CASSLAGTSSYNEQFF. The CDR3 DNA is TGTGCCAGTAGTCTAGCGGGAACGAGCTCCTACAATGAGCAGTTCTTC.

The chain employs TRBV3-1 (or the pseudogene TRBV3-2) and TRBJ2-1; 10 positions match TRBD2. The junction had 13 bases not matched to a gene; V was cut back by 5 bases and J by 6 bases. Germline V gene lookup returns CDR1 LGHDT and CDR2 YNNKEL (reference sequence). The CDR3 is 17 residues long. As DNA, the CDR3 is TGTGCCAGCAGCTACTGGAAGCTAGCGGGGGCCGCCAATGAGCAGTTCTTC. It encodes CASSYWKLAGAANEQFF.

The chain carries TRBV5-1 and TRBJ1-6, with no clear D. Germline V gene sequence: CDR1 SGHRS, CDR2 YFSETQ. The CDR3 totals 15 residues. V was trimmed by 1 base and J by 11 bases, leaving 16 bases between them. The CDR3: CASSLSVSGPPPLHF. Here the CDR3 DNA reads TGCGCCAGCAGCTTGTCAGTGAGTGGGCCTCCACCCCTCCACTTT.

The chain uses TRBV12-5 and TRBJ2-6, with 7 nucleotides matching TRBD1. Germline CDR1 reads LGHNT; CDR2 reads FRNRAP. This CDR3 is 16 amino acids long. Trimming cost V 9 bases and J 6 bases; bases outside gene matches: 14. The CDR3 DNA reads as TGTGCTAGCGGGCGAGACAGGGCAACAAAGGCCAACGTCCTGACTTTC. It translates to CASGRDRATKANVLTF. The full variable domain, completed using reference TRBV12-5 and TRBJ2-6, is DARVTQTPRHKVTEMGQEVTMRCQPILGHNTVFWYRQTMMQGLELLAYFRNRAPLDDSGMPKDRFSAEMPDATLATLKIQPSEPRDSAVYFCASGRDRATKANVLTFGAGSRLTVL.

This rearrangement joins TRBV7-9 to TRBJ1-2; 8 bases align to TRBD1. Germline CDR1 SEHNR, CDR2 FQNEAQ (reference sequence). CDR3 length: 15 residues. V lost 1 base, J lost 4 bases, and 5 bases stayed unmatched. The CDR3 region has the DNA TGTGCCAGCAGCTTAGACATTGACAGGGGCTATGGCTACACCTTC. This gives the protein CASSLDIDRGYGYTF.

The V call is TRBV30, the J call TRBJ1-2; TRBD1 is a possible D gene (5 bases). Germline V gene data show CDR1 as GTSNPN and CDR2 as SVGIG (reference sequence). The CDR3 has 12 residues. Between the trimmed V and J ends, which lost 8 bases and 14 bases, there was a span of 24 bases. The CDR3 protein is CAASLAAGRRTF. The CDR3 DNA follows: TGTGCCGCCTCGCTCGCTGCAGGGAGGAGGACCTTC.

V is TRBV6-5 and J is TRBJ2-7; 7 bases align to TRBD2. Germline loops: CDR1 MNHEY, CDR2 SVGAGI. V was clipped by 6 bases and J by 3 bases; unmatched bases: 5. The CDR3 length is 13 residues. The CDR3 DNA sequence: TGTGCCAGCAGCCTTGGACTAGGCTACGAGCAGTACTTC. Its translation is CASSLGLGYEQYF.

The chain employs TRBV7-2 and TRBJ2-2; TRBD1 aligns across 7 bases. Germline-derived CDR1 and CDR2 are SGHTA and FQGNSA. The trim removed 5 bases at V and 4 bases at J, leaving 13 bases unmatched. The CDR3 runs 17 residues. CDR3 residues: CASSVFPGTVATGELFF. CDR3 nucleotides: TGTGCCAGCAGCGTTTTTCCCGGGACAGTCGCCACCGGGGAGCTGTTTTTT.

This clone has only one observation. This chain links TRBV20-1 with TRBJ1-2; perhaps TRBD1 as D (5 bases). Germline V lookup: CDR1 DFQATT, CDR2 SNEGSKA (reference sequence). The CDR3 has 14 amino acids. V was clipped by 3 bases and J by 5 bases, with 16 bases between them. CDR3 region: CSASASRVLYGYTF. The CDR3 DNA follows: TGCAGTGCTAGTGCATCCAGGGTCCTTTATGGCTACACCTTC.

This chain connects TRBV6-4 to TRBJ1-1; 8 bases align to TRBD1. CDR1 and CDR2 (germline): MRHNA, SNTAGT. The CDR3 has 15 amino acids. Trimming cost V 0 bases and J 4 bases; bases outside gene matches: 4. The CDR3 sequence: CASSDSPGTGTEAFF. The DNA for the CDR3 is TGTGCCAGCAGTGACTCCCCTGGGACAGGCACTGAAGCTTTCTTT.

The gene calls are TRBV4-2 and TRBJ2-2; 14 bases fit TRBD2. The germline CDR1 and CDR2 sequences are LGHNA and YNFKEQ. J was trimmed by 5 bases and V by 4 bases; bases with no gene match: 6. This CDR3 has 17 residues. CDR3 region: CASSLTSGGVETGELFF. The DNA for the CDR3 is TGTGCCAGCAGCCTGACTAGCGGGGGGGTAGAGACCGGGGAGCTGTTTTTT.

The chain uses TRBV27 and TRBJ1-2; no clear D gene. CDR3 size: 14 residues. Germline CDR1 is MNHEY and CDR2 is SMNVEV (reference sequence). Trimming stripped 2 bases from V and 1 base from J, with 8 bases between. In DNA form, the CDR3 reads TGTGCCAGCAGTTTAGGCGGCGGTAACTATGGCTACACCTTC. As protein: CASSLGGGNYGYTF.

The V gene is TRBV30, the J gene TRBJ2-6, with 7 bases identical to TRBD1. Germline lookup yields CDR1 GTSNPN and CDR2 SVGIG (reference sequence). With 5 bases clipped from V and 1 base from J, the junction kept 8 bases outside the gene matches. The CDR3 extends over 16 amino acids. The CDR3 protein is CAWETGYRSGANVLTF. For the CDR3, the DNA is TGTGCCTGGGAGACAGGGTATCGGTCTGGGGCCAACGTCCTGACTTTC.

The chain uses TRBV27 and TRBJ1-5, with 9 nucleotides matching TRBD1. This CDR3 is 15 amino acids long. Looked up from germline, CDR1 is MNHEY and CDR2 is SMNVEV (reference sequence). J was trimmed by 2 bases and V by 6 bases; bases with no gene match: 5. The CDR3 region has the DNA TGTGCCAGCAGCGGGGGACAGGGAGGCAATCAGCCCCAGCATTTT. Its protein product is CASSGGQGGNQPQHF.

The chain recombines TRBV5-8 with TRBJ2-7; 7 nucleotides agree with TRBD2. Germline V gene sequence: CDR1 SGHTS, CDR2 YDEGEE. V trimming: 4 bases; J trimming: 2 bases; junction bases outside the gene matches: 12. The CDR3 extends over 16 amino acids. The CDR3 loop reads CASSTVGEGLTYEQYF. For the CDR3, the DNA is TGTGCCAGCAGCACTGTCGGGGAGGGGCTTACCTACGAGCAGTACTTC.

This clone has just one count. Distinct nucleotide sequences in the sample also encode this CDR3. CDR3 sequence reads: CASSQVGGEETQYF. The CDR3 nucleotides are TGTGCCAGCAGCCAAGTAGGGGGGGAAGAGACCCAGTACTTC. This chain links TRBV4-2 with TRBJ2-5, with a tentative D call TRBD2 (7 bases). V was clipped by 1 base and J by 3 bases, with 9 bases between them. The CDR3 runs to 14 residues. Germline CDR1 and CDR2: LGHNA and YNFKEQ.

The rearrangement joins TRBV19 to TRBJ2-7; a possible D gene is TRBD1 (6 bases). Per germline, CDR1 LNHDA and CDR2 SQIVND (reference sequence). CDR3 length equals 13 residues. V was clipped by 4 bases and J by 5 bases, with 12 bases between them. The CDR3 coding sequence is TGTGCCAGTAGTACCAACAGGGCCCACGAGCAGTACTTC. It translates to CASSTNRAHEQYF.